This passage covers 27 T cell receptor beta chains from one sample sequenced in a study of CD8 T cells in Susac syndrome. The RNA, roughly 0.45 to 1 ug, was put through reverse transcription using random hexamers. From the immunoSEQ multiplex PCR reads, TCRdb called clonotypes with MiXCR, one entry per CDR3 protein. Among some 150,000 distinct CDR3 sequences listed, approximately 95% were seen once. The sample consisted of CD4+ T cells from PBMCs. Every receptor here comes from a human donor with Susac syndrome.

The chain has TRBV18 and TRBJ2-3, with 8 bases aligning to TRBD2. Per germline, CDR1 KGHSH and CDR2 LQKENI. Trimming took 3 bases from V and 2 from J; bases not matched to a gene: 13. This CDR3 region has 18 residues. CDR3 DNA sequence: TGTGCCAGCTCACCTCTACCCTTCGGCGGGGGGCACACAGATACGCAGTATTTT. Amino acid sequence: CASSPLPFGGGHTDTQYF.

This clonotype was counted only a few times. The chain employs TRBV29-1 and TRBJ2-3, with a weak D call TRBD2 (5 bases). CDR3 length: 15 amino acids. Between the trimmed V and J ends, which lost 3 bases and 4 bases, there was a span of 17 bases. Germline CDR1 SQVTM, CDR2 ANQGSEA. The CDR3 spells CSVDFRSGVADTQYF. CDR3 in DNA: TGCAGCGTTGATTTCCGAAGCGGAGTAGCAGATACGCAGTATTTT.

The rearrangement joins TRBV28 to TRBJ1-2, with D possibly TRBD1 on 6 matching bases. This CDR3 comprises 14 residues. The V gene's germline CDR1 is MDHEN and CDR2 SYDVKM. Trimming pared 5 bases from V and 6 bases from J, leaving 16 bases between. CDR3 region: CASSRQTGLDGYTF. CDR3 nucleotide sequence: TGTGCCAGCAGTCGACAGACAGGTCTGGATGGCTACACCTTC.

This chain connects TRBV29-1 to TRBJ1-2, with D hard to call. CDR1 SQVTM and CDR2 ANQGSEA come from the germline V gene. The V gene lost 7 bases and the J gene lost 7 bases, with 13 bases spanning the gap. The CDR3 loop spans 11 amino acids. The CDR3 DNA sequence: TGCAGCGCAATCGACACTTTTGGCTACACCTTC. This gives the protein CSAIDTFGYTF.

The chain has TRBV20-1 and TRBJ2-5, with 11 nucleotides matching TRBD2. Trimming cost V 0 bases and J 7 bases; bases outside gene matches: 13. The CDR3 spans 17 residues. Looked up from germline, CDR1 is DFQATT and CDR2 is SNEGSKA (reference sequence). The CDR3 loop is CSARDSLRLAGSGTQYF. The CDR3, as DNA: TGCAGTGCTAGAGATTCACTAAGACTAGCGGGGAGTGGGACCCAGTACTTC.

The rearrangement uses TRBV29-1 and TRBJ2-7; the D gene is possibly TRBD1 (5 bases). V was shortened by 6 bases and J by 0 bases, with 21 bases between the two germline ends. CDR1 and CDR2 (germline): SQVTM, ANQGSEA. The CDR3 contains 16 residues. CDR3 sequence reads: CSVAADNLPSSYEQYF. DNA for the CDR3: TGCAGCGTGGCGGCGGACAATCTTCCCAGCTCCTACGAGCAGTACTTC.

J is TRBJ1-6 and V is TRBV4-2, with a possible D match to TRBD1 (5 bases). Germline assignment: CDR1 LGHNA and CDR2 YNFKEQ. CDR3 length: 14 amino acids. Trimming shortened V by 0 bases and J by 5 bases, and 5 bases separated the two germline ends. CDR3 DNA: TGTGCCAGCAGCCAAGAGGGGGATAATTCACCCCTCCACTTT. Protein: CASSQEGDNSPLHF.

The CDR3 bases are TGTGCCAGCAGCTCCCGGACAGGGGCGAACACTGAAGCTTTCTTT. Its translation is CASSSRTGANTEAFF. V and J are TRBV11-2 and TRBJ1-1, with 9 bases matching TRBD1. V was clipped by 4 bases and J by 1 base; unmatched bases: 4. This CDR3 is built from 15 residues. The germline V gene encodes CDR1 SGHAT and CDR2 FQNNGV.

The rearrangement uses TRBV6-6 and TRBJ1-2; 9 nucleotides line up with TRBD1. CDR1 is MNHNY and CDR2 is SVGAGI in the germline V gene (reference sequence). V shed 5 bases and J 6 bases; nucleotides not matched to a gene: 7. CDR3 length: 14 residues. For the CDR3, the DNA is TGTGCCAGCAGTAAGACGGGGACAGGGAATGGCTACACCTTC. This encodes CASSKTGTGNGYTF.

This clonotype has just a few counts. The rearrangement uses TRBV5-5 and TRBJ2-1; 10 bases line up with TRBD2. Trimming took 1 base from V and 2 from J; bases not matched to a gene: 0. The germline gives CDR1 SGHKS, CDR2 YYEKEE (reference sequence). This CDR3 spans 15 amino acids. The CDR3: CASSLSGGAYNEQFF. In nucleotides, the CDR3 is TGTGCCAGCAGCTTGAGCGGGGGGGCCTACAATGAGCAGTTCTTC.

V usage is TRBV7-6 and J usage is TRBJ2-5; perhaps D is TRBD1 or TRBD2 (6 bases each). CDR1 SGHVS and CDR2 FNYEAQ come from the germline V gene. The V gene lost 5 bases and the J gene lost 2 bases, with 12 bases spanning the gap. This CDR3 is built from 14 residues. Here the CDR3 reads CASSPGARQETQYF. The CDR3 nucleotides read TGTGCCAGCAGCCCGGGGGCCCGACAAGAGACCCAGTACTTC.

The chain joins TRBV7-2 to TRBJ1-2, with a tentative D call TRBD1 (5 bases). The CDR3 is 12 amino acids. Trimming removed 6 bases at V and 8 bases at J, with 13 bases between. Germline loops: CDR1 SGHTA, CDR2 FQGNSA. The CDR3 loop reads CASSSGTPGYTF. The DNA of the CDR3 is TGTGCCAGCAGTTCAGGGACGCCGGGCTACACCTTC. Full variable domain (remainder filled in from reference TRBV7-2 and TRBJ1-2): GAGVSQSPSNKVTEKGKDVELRCDPISGHTALYWYRQSLGQGLEFLIYFQGNSAPDKSGLPSDRFSAERTGGSVSTLTIQRTQQEDSAVYLCASSSGTPGYTFGSGTRLTVV.

The chain uses TRBV20-1 and TRBJ1-2; no reliable D call. In germline, CDR1 is DFQATT, CDR2 SNEGSKA (reference sequence). This CDR3 has 14 residues. V lost 0 bases, J lost 4 bases, and 12 bases lay in between. In DNA, the CDR3 is TGCAGTGCTAGAGATATGATCGGCGGCTATGGCTACACCTTC. It codes for CSARDMIGGYGYTF.

This clonotype showed up just once. The chain is built from TRBV12-3 or TRBV12-4 and TRBJ1-6; no definite D call. The CDR3 loop spans 14 amino acids. Trimming removed 5 bases from V and 9 bases from J, with 14 bases in between. Here the CDR3 reads CASSQQPRGSPLHF. CDR3 nucleotides: TGTGCCAGCAGTCAACAGCCCCGCGGTTCACCCCTCCACTTT.

The chain has TRBV29-1 and TRBJ2-3, with D tentatively TRBD2 (5 bases). This CDR3 has 12 residues. Looked up from germline, CDR1 is SQVTM and CDR2 is ANQGSEA. The ends were cut back, 4 bases at V and 2 bases at J, with 7 bases in the middle. This CDR3 reads CSVGGSTDTQYF. DNA of the CDR3: TGCAGCGTTGGCGGGTCCACAGATACGCAGTATTTT.

The chain is built from TRBV4-2 and TRBJ1-4, with D uncertain. CDR1 is LGHNA, CDR2 YNFKEQ, per germline. This CDR3 has 11 amino acids. The V end lost 5 bases, the J end lost 3 bases, and 1 base lay between the germline ends. CDR3 in amino acids: CASSANEKLFF. The CDR3 bases are TGTGCCAGCAGCGCTAATGAAAAACTGTTTTTT.

This clonotype has just one count. As DNA, the CDR3 is TGCAGCGTTAGGACAGGATGGGGCCAAGAGACCCAGTACTTC. It encodes CSVRTGWGQETQYF. The V gene is TRBV29-1, the J gene TRBJ2-5; the match to TRBD1 covers 7 bases. Germline lookup yields CDR1 SQVTM and CDR2 ANQGSEA. This CDR3 comprises 14 residues. Trimming at V came to 5 bases and at J to 1 base, leaving 7 bases not matched to a gene.

V gene TRBV6-6 combines with J gene TRBJ2-6, with TRBD1 matching 10 bases. J gave up 1 base and V 5 bases, and 2 bases lay outside the gene matches. CDR1 MNHNY and CDR2 SVGAGI come from the germline V gene (reference sequence). This CDR3 comprises 16 residues. CDR3 nucleotides: TGTGCCAGCAGTCAGGGACAGGGGTCTGGGGCCAACGTCCTGACTTTC. Amino acids: CASSQGQGSGANVLTF.

The chain has TRBV5-6 and TRBJ1-2; D is possibly TRBD1 (5 bases). CDR3 size: 14 residues. V was shortened by 0 bases and J by 5 bases, with 11 bases between the two germline ends. Germline CDR1 reads SGHDT; CDR2 reads YYEEEE. The CDR3 DNA reads as TGTGCCAGCAGCTTGGGACAGTGGGGGTATGGCTACACCTTC. Its protein is CASSLGQWGYGYTF. The full variable domain, in which reference TRBV5-6 and TRBJ1-2 provide the parts outside the CDR3, is DAGVTQSPTHLIKTRGQQVTLRCSPKSGHDTVSWYQQALGQGPQFIFQYYEEEERQRGNFPDRFSGHQFPNYSSELNVNALLLGDSALYLCASSLGQWGYGYTFGSGTRLTVV.

This sequence joins TRBV20-1 and TRBJ2-1; tentatively, D is TRBD2 (7 bases). V was shortened by 6 bases and J by 8 bases, with 20 bases between the two germline ends. The CDR3 consists of 14 residues. Germline V CDR1 and CDR2: DFQATT, SNEGSKA (reference sequence). The CDR3 nucleotides read TGCAGTGCGACGGACTCACAGGGAGGGGATGAGCAGTTCTTC. Its translation is CSATDSQGGDEQFF.

The rearrangement links TRBV20-1 to TRBJ2-5; TRBD2 aligns across 8 bases. Germline-derived CDR1 and CDR2 are DFQATT and SNEGSKA (reference sequence). The CDR3 extends over 14 amino acids. V lost 3 bases and J lost 5; bases outside the gene matches: 8. The CDR3 here is CSASHGGAGETQYF. CDR3 coding DNA: TGCAGTGCTAGTCACGGGGGGGCTGGGGAGACCCAGTACTTC.

The V and J genes are TRBV7-9 and TRBJ1-4, with D unclear. Trimming cost V 1 base and J 5 bases, with 14 bases left between them. Germline CDR1 SEHNR, CDR2 FQNEAQ (reference sequence). CDR3 length equals 16 residues. CDR3 loop: CASSLVGSSPNEKLFF. CDR3 DNA sequence: TGTGCCAGCAGCTTAGTGGGCAGTTCCCCCAATGAAAAACTGTTTTTT.

The chain combines TRBV20-1 with TRBJ1-6; D ambiguous. Trimming took 0 bases from V and 6 from J, leaving 12 bases between them. There are 15 residues in the CDR3. Germline V lookup: CDR1 DFQATT, CDR2 SNEGSKA (reference sequence). CDR3 DNA sequence: TGCAGTGCTAGAGAGTCCGGACTCCTTAATTCACCCCTCCACTTT. Translation: CSARESGLLNSPLHF.

The gene calls are TRBV12-3 or TRBV12-4 and TRBJ1-1, with D hard to call. The V end lost 6 bases, the J end lost 6 bases, and 17 bases lay between the germline ends. This CDR3 is built from 14 residues. CDR3 in amino acids: CASSRQLGRPEAFF. CDR3 bases: TGTGCCAGCAGCCGCCAACTGGGCCGCCCTGAAGCTTTCTTT.

The chain is built from TRBV29-1 and TRBJ2-2; 7 bases fit TRBD2. With V trimmed by 4 bases and J by 4 bases, 3 bases remained unmatched. Per the germline V gene, CDR1 is SQVTM and CDR2 is ANQGSEA. There are 13 residues in the CDR3. CDR3 bases: TGCAGCGTTGTAGCTAGCGGCACCGGGGAGCTGTTTTTT. As protein: CSVVASGTGELFF.

The J gene is TRBJ2-1, the V gene TRBV24-1, with D unresolved. The germline V gene encodes CDR1 KGHDR and CDR2 SFDVKD. The CDR3 length is 15 residues. V was pared by 2 bases and J by 5 bases, with 12 bases between. CDR3 residues: CATSDSRLLNNEQFF. The CDR3 bases are TGTGCCACCAGTGATTCACGGCTTTTGAACAATGAGCAGTTCTTC.

This rearrangement joins TRBV20-1 to TRBJ1-5; weak D call: TRBD1 (6 bases). Deletions cut 6 bases from V and 1 base from J, with 13 bases between. The CDR3 loop spans 14 amino acids. Germline CDR1 and CDR2: DFQATT and SNEGSKA (reference sequence). CDR3 bases: TGCAGTGCCCCCCCCGGGGGCAGCAATCAGCCCCAGCATTTT. This gives the protein CSAPPGGSNQPQHF.